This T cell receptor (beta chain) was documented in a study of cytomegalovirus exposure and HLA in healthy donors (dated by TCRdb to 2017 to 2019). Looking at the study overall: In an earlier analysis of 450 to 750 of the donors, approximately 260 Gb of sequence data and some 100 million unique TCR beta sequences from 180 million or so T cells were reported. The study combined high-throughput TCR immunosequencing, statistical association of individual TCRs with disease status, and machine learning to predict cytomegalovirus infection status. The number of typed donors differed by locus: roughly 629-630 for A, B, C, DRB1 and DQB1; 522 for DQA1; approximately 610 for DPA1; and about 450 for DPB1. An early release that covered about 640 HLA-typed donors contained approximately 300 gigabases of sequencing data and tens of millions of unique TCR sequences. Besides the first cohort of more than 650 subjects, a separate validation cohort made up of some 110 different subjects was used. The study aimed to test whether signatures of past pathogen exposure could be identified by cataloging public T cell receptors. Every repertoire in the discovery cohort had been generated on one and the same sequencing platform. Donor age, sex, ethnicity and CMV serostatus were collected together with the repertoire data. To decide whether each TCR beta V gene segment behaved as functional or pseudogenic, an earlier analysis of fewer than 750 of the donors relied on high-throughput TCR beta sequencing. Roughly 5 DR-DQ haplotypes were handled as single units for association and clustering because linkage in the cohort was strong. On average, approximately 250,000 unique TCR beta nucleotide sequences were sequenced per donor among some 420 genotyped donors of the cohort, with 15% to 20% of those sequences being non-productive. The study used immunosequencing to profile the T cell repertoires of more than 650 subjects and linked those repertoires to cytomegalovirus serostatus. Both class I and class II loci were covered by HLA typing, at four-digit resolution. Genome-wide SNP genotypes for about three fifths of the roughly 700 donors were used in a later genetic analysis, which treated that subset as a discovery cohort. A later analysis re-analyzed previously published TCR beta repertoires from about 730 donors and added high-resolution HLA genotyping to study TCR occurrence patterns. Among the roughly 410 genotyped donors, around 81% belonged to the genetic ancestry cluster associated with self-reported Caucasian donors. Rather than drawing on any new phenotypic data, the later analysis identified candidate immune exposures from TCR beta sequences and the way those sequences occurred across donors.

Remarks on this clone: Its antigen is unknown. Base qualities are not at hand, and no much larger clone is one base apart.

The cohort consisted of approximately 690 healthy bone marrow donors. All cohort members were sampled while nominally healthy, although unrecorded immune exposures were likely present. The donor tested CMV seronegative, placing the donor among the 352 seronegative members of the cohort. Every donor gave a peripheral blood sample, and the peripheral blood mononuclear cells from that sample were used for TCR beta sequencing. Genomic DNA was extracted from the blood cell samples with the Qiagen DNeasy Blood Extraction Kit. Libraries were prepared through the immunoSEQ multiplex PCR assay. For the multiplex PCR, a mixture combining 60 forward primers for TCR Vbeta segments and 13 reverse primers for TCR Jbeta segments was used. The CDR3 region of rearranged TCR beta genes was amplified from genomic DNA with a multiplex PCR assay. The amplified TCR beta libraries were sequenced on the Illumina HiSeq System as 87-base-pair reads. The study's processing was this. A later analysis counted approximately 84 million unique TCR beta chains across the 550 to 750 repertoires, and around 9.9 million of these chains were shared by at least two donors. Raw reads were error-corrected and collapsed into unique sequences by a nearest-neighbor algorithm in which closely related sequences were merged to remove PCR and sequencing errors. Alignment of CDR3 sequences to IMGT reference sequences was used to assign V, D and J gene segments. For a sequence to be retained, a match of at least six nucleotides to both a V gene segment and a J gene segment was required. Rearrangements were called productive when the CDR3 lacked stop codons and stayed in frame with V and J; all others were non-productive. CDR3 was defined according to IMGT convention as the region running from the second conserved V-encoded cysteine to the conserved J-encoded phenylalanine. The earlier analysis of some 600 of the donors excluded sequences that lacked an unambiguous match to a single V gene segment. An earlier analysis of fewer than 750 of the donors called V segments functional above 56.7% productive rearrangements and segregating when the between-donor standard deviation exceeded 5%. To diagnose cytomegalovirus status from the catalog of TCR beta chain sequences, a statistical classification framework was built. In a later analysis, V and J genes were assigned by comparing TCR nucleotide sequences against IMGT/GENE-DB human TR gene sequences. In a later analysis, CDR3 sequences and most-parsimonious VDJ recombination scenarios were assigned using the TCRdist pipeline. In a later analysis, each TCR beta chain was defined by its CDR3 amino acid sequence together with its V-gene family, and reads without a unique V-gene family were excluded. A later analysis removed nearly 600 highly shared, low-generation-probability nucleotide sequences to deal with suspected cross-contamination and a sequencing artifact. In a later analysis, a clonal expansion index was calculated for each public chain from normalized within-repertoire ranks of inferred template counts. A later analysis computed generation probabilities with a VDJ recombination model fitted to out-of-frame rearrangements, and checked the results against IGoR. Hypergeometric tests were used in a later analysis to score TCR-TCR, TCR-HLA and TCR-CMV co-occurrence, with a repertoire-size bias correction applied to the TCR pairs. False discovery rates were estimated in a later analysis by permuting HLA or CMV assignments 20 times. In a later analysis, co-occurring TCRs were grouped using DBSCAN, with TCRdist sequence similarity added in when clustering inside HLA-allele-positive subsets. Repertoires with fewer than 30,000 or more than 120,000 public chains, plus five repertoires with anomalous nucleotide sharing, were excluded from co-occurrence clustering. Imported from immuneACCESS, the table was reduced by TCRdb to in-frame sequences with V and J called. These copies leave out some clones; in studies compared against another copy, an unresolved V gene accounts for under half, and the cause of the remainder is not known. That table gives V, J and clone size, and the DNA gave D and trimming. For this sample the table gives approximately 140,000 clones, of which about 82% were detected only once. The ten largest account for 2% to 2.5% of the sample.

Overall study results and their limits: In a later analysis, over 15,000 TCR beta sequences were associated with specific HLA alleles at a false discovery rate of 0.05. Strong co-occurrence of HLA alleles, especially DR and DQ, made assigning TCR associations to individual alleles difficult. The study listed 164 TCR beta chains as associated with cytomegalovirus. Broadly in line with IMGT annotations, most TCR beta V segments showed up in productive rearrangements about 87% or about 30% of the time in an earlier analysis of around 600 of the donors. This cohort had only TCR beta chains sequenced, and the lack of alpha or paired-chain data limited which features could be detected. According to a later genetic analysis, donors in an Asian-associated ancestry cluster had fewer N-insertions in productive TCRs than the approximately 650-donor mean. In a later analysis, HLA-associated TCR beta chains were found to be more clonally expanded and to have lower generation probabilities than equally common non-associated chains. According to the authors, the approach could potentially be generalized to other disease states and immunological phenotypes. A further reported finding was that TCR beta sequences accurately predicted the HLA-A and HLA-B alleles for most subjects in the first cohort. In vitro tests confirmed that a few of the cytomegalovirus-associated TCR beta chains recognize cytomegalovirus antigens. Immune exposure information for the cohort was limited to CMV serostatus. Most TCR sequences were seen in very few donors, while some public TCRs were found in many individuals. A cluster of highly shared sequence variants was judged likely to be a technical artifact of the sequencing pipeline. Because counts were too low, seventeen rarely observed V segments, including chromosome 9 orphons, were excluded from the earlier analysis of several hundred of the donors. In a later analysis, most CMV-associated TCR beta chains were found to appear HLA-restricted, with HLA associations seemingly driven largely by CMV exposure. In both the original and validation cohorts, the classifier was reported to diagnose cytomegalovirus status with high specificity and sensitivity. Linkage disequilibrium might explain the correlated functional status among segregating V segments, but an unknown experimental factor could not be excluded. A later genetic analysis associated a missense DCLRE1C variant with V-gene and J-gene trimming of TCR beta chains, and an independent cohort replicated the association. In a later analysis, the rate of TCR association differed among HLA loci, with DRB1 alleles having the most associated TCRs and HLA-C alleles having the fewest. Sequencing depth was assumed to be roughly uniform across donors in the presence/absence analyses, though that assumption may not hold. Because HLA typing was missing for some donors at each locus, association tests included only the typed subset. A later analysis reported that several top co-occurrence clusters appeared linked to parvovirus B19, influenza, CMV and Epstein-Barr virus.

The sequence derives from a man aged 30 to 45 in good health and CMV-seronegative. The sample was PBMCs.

The CDR3 protein is CASKERQPTTEAFF. The nucleotides are TGCGCCAGCAAGGAGAGACAGCCTACAACTGAAGCTTTCTTT. The V and J genes are TRBV10-2 and TRBJ1-1, with a weak D call of TRBD1 (5 bases match). V lost 7 bases and J lost 5 bases; the stretch between them is 17 bases long. The cysteine opens and the phenylalanine closes a CDR3 of 14 amino acids. Only the CDR3 DNA stays, 42 bases, in frame from base 1. From the germline V gene, CDR1 is WSHSY and CDR2 is SAAADI.